A single sample is the source of the 23 T cell receptor beta chains below, sequenced in a study of T cell changes during pregnancy in multiple sclerosis. Assay: immunoSEQ multiplex PCR; the TCRdb copy retains only in-frame clones and omits some. This repertoire shows 84,000 or so clones, 94% found once; its top ten account for roughly 2.5%. Sequencing used peripheral blood, obtained in the third trimester of pregnancy. All receptors derive from a female donor with multiple sclerosis, enrolled in a pregnancy study.

The chain combines TRBV10-3 with TRBJ1-2, with D maybe TRBD1 (5 bases). The CDR3 length is 16 residues. V lost 2 bases, J lost 2 bases, and 15 bases lay in between. The V gene's germline CDR1 is ENHRY and CDR2 SYGVKD. Here the CDR3 reads CAISEQSRVENYGYTF. The CDR3 DNA reads as TGTGCCATCAGTGAGCAGTCCAGGGTGGAAAACTATGGCTACACCTTC.

This rearrangement joins TRBV5-4 to TRBJ2-5; 10 bases are a match to TRBD1. Germline CDR1 reads SGHNT; CDR2 reads YYREEE (reference sequence). The CDR3 contains 15 residues. V lost 5 bases to trimming and J lost 6 bases; unmatched junction nucleotides: 10. The CDR3 here is CASRSGTGAIQTQYF. CDR3 DNA: TGTGCCAGCAGGTCCGGGACAGGGGCGATCCAGACCCAGTACTTC.

This rearrangement joins TRBV25-1 to TRBJ1-1, with D maybe TRBD1 (6 bases). CDR1 and CDR2 from the germline V gene are MGHDK and SYGVNS. CDR3 length: 14 amino acids. The V gene lost 1 base and the J gene lost 1 base, with 7 bases spanning the gap. CDR3 amino acids: CASSEWGQNTEAFF. The CDR3 nucleotides are TGTGCCAGCAGTGAATGGGGACAGAACACTGAAGCTTTCTTT.

The V call is TRBV19, the J call TRBJ2-1; 8 bases fit TRBD1. Losses at the gene ends were 7 bases for V and 9 bases for J; bases not matched to a gene: 8. Germline loops: CDR1 LNHDA, CDR2 SQIVND (reference sequence). The CDR3 consists of 13 residues. The CDR3 region is CASMVTGGSEQFF. The CDR3 coding sequence is TGTGCCAGTATGGTCACAGGGGGGAGTGAGCAGTTCTTC.

J is TRBJ2-5 and V is TRBV4-1; D call uncertain. The germline gives CDR1 MGHRA, CDR2 YSYEKL. The CDR3 totals 14 residues. Trimming took off 1 base at V and 5 bases at J, with 11 bases between the two ends. The CDR3: CASSQVGSGETQYF. The DNA of the CDR3 is TGCGCCAGCAGCCAAGTCGGATCCGGGGAGACCCAGTACTTC.

This sequence joins TRBV27 and TRBJ2-3, with 8 bases lining up with TRBD2. Germline CDR1 reads MNHEY; CDR2 reads SMNVEV (reference sequence). This CDR3 is built from 17 residues. The V segment lost 1 base and the J segment 8 bases; nucleotides outside the gene matches: 14. The CDR3 DNA is TGTGCCAGCAGTTTATTAGGAGGGTTCGGGGGGGCCGCTACGCAGTATTTT. Amino acids: CASSLLGGFGGAATQYF.

The chain links TRBV6-1 to TRBJ2-1; perhaps TRBD2 as D (5 bases). V was trimmed by 3 bases and J by 4 bases, leaving 7 bases between them. CDR1 is MNHNS and CDR2 is SASEGT in the germline V gene. The CDR3 contains 13 residues. The CDR3 DNA is TGTGCCAGCAGTGATGAGGGTTACAATGAGCAGTTCTTC. Amino acid sequence: CASSDEGYNEQFF.

The chain recombines TRBV5-4 with TRBJ1-1; perhaps TRBD1 as D (5 bases). Germline CDR1 is SGHNT and CDR2 is YYREEE (reference sequence). The CDR3 length is 14 residues. V lost 4 bases to trimming and J lost 7 bases, with 17 bases between them. The CDR3 nucleotides read TGTGCCAGCAGCCTGGCCTGGGGGGAAGGTGAAGCTTTCTTT. This translates into CASSLAWGEGEAFF.

The gene calls are TRBV5-5 and TRBJ1-1, with TRBD1 matching over 7 bases. J was trimmed by 0 bases and V by 2 bases; bases with no gene match: 1. The germline V gene encodes CDR1 SGHKS and CDR2 YYEKEE (reference sequence). This CDR3 spans 14 amino acids. The CDR3 reads CASSFGTVNTEAFF. CDR3 nucleotides: TGTGCCAGCAGCTTCGGGACAGTGAACACTGAAGCTTTCTTT.

This chain joins TRBV2 and TRBJ1-1; D might be TRBD1 (6 bases). The CDR3 length is 14 residues. Trimming shortened V by 2 bases and J by 5 bases, and 12 bases separated the two germline ends. Germline V gene sequence: CDR1 SNHLY, CDR2 FYNNEI. The CDR3, as DNA: TGTGCCAGCAGTGAAAGATACAGGGCGACTGAAGCTTTCTTT. This translates into CASSERYRATEAFF. The variable domain in full, with the rest retrieved from reference TRBV2 and TRBJ1-1, is EPEVTQTPSHQVTQMGQEVILRCVPISNHLYFYWYRQILGQKVEFLVSFYNNEISEKSEIFDDQFSVERPDGSNFTLKIRSTKLEDSAMYFCASSERYRATEAFFGQGTRLTVV.

This chain uses TRBV5-6 with TRBJ2-1, with 8 bases lining up with TRBD2. J gave up 6 bases and V 4 bases, and 9 bases lay outside the gene matches. Germline CDR1 is SGHDT and CDR2 is YYEEEE. This CDR3 is built from 15 residues. Here the CDR3 reads CASSPTGGASNEQFF. DNA of the CDR3: TGTGCCAGCAGCCCCACGGGGGGGGCCTCCAATGAGCAGTTCTTC. The complete variable domain, with remaining parts taken from reference TRBV5-6 and TRBJ2-1, reads DAGVTQSPTHLIKTRGQQVTLRCSPKSGHDTVSWYQQALGQGPQFIFQYYEEEERQRGNFPDRFSGHQFPNYSSELNVNALLLGDSALYLCASSPTGGASNEQFFGPGTRLTVL.

The CDR3 coding sequence is TGTGCCAGCAGTTCTGACAGGGTTGGGTCACCCCTCCACTTT. Protein sequence: CASSSDRVGSPLHF. The genes are TRBV27 and TRBJ1-6, with 7 bases that match TRBD1. The CDR3 is 14 amino acids. Germline V CDR1 and CDR2: MNHEY, SMNVEV (reference sequence). Trimming took 4 bases from V and 10 from J; bases not matched to a gene: 7.

The rearrangement joins TRBV9 to TRBJ2-5; 11 bases fit TRBD2. Per the germline V gene, CDR1 is SGDLS and CDR2 is YYNGEE. The V gene end was trimmed by 6 bases and the J gene end by 1 base; junction bases not matched to a gene: 5. This CDR3 is 15 amino acids long. The CDR3: CASTPSGGPQETQYF. CDR3 bases: TGTGCCAGCACCCCTAGCGGGGGGCCCCAAGAGACCCAGTACTTC. Together with reference TRBV9 and TRBJ2-5, the CDR3 gives the full variable domain: DSGVTQTPKHLITATGQRVTLRCSPRSGDLSVYWYQQSLDQGLQFLIQYYNGEERAKGNILERFSAQQFPDLHSELNLSSLELGDSALYFCASTPSGGPQETQYFGPGTRLLVL.

The chain uses TRBV2 and TRBJ2-4; maybe TRBD1 (6 bases). V dropped 6 bases and J dropped 4 bases, with 16 bases sitting between them. Per the germline V gene, CDR1 is SNHLY and CDR2 is FYNNEI. This CDR3 has 15 amino acids. The CDR3 protein is CASSSLGQGKNIQYF. The CDR3 DNA follows: TGTGCCAGCAGCTCCCTGGGGCAGGGGAAAAACATTCAGTACTTC.

V is TRBV6-6 and J is TRBJ1-5, with D possibly being TRBD1 (5 bases). CDR1 is MNHNY, CDR2 SVGAGI, per germline (reference sequence). The CDR3 runs to 14 residues. V lost 7 bases to trimming and J lost 8 bases, with 18 bases between them. The CDR3 DNA reads TGTGCCAGCACCCTCCCGGGGGGGTCCGAGCCCCAGCATTTT. The encoded protein is CASTLPGGSEPQHF.

This clone was detected once. The V and J genes are TRBV9 and TRBJ2-1; TRBD2 matches at 10 bases. Per the germline V gene, CDR1 is SGDLS and CDR2 is YYNGEE. V was pared by 4 bases and J by 4 bases, with 8 bases of the junction left unmatched. This CDR3 is 16 amino acids long. Here the CDR3 reads CASSPSSGGFYNEQFF. CDR3 bases: TGTGCCAGCAGCCCGTCTAGCGGGGGCTTTTACAATGAGCAGTTCTTC.

V usage is TRBV6-1 and J usage is TRBJ2-1, with 14 bases identical to TRBD2. V was clipped by 7 bases and J by 5 bases; unmatched bases: 4. The germline CDR1 and CDR2 sequences are MNHNS and SASEGT. This CDR3 has 15 amino acids. CDR3 in amino acids: CASNRLAGGNNEQFF. CDR3 coding DNA: TGTGCCAGCAATCGACTAGCGGGGGGGAACAATGAGCAGTTCTTC.

The chain combines TRBV18 with TRBJ2-1, with 8 bases matching TRBD2. After removal of 4 bases from V and 3 bases from J, the junction contained 8 bases not matched to a gene. The CDR3 runs to 16 residues. Per the germline V gene, CDR1 is KGHSH and CDR2 is LQKENI. The CDR3 bases are TGTGCCAGCTCACGACTTGGCGGGGGGTTCTACAATGAGCAGTTCTTC. Residues: CASSRLGGGFYNEQFF.

The chain combines TRBV19 with TRBJ1-5; D is perhaps TRBD1 (5 bases). The length of the CDR3 is 18 residues. V was pared by 3 bases and J by 7 bases, with 25 bases between. Germline lookup yields CDR1 LNHDA and CDR2 SQIVND (reference sequence). CDR3 DNA: TGTGCCAGTAGTATTAGTGGGGTTAGTATTATGGGGCCACAGCCCCAGCATTTT. Its protein is CASSISGVSIMGPQPQHF.

This chain joins TRBV4-1 and TRBJ2-2, with TRBD1 identical over 8 bases. Germline V CDR1 and CDR2: MGHRA, YSYEKL. The V gene end was trimmed by 3 bases and the J gene end by 13 bases; junction bases not matched to a gene: 13. This CDR3 region has 15 residues. The DNA of the CDR3 is TGCGCCAGCAGCCATACGGACAGGGATGACATCGCGCTGTTTTTT. The encoded protein is CASSHTDRDDIALFF.

This sequence joins TRBV13 and TRBJ1-1, with D maybe TRBD1 (6 bases). The CDR3 totals 15 residues. The germline V gene encodes CDR1 PRHDT and CDR2 FYEKMQ (reference sequence). The V end lost 4 bases, the J end lost 6 bases, and 18 bases lay between the germline ends. CDR3 DNA sequence: TGTGCCAGCAGCTCCTACAACACAGGGCGTGCTGAAGCTTTCTTT. It encodes CASSSYNTGRAEAFF.

The CDR3 DNA is TGCAGCGTTACGACGGGAAATCAGCCCCAGCATTTT. It codes for CSVTTGNQPQHF. This chain joins TRBV29-1 and TRBJ1-5; D unclear. The CDR3 consists of 12 residues. Germline lookup yields CDR1 SQVTM and CDR2 ANQGSEA. The V gene lost 5 bases and the J gene lost 4 bases, with 9 bases spanning the gap.

J is TRBJ1-1 and V is TRBV9, with TRBD1 matching over 7 bases. V gave up 4 bases and J gave up 8 bases; unmatched junction bases: 8. This CDR3 has 13 amino acids. Germline V gives CDR1 SGDLS, CDR2 YYNGEE. The CDR3 loop reads CASSPVGTAEAFF. Here the CDR3 DNA reads TGTGCCAGCAGCCCCGTCGGGACAGCGGAAGCTTTCTTT. Full variable domain (missing parts from reference TRBV9 and TRBJ1-1): DSGVTQTPKHLITATGQRVTLRCSPRSGDLSVYWYQQSLDQGLQFLIQYYNGEERAKGNILERFSAQQFPDLHSELNLSSLELGDSALYFCASSPVGTAEAFFGQGTRLTVV.